Listed here are 30 T cell receptor beta chains from one sample, sequenced in a study of persistence of HIV-infected CD4 T cells. Sequencing used immunoSEQ version 4 in survey mode. This table comes from immunoSEQ multiplex PCR, and its TCRdb copy is limited to in-frame clones, with some not included. The data contain some 28,000 clones, about four fifths of them singletons. No antigen has been identified for these receptors. Cells were stimulated with CMV-infected fibroblast lysates at 10 ug/mL. Memory cells lacking CD40L and CD69 with high CD45RO were sorted. The sample was CD4+ T cells sorted from PBMCs after 18-hour stimulation, taken from a patient who received antiretroviral therapy. The receptors come from an adult man with HIV who was CMV-seropositive.

The chain employs TRBV28 and TRBJ2-7, with TRBD1 matching 9 bases. J was trimmed by 6 bases and V by 4 bases; bases with no gene match: 13. The CDR3 covers 16 residues. Germline CDR1 and CDR2: MDHEN and SYDVKM. The CDR3 DNA reads TGTGCCAGCAGTTCCACGGGACAGGGCTTTTTTCGCGAGCAGTACTTC. This codes for CASSSTGQGFFREQYF.

This clone showed up just a few times. This chain joins TRBV5-1 and TRBJ2-3; 13 nucleotides agree with TRBD2. The CDR3 is 15 residues long. Germline V CDR1 and CDR2: SGHRS, YFSETQ. Trimming cost V 2 bases and J 10 bases; bases outside gene matches: 7. CDR3 amino acids: CASSLTSGGAGSQYF. CDR3 sequence (DNA): TGCGCCAGCAGCTTAACTAGCGGGGGGGCCGGCTCGCAGTATTTT.

The V and J genes are TRBV2 and TRBJ1-1; 11 nucleotides match TRBD1. Germline-derived CDR1 and CDR2 are SNHLY and FYNNEI. This CDR3 is built from 17 residues. Losses at the gene ends were 5 bases for V and 0 bases for J; bases not matched to a gene: 8. CDR3 protein: CASSSLGTGGVNTEAFF. CDR3 DNA sequence: TGTGCCAGCAGTTCCCTCGGGACAGGGGGAGTGAACACTGAAGCTTTCTTT.

This chain links TRBV5-1 with TRBJ2-7; D might be TRBD1 or TRBD2, each matching 6 bases. The CDR3 sequence is 17 residues long. Per germline, CDR1 SGHRS and CDR2 YFSETQ. Trimming took 4 bases from V and 6 from J, leaving 26 bases between them. CDR3 in DNA: TGCGCCAGCAGCACGAACGACGGGGGCCCCGCCCCCCTCGAGCAGTACTTC. Translation gives CASSTNDGGPAPLEQYF. Full variable domain (outside the CDR3, taken from reference TRBV5-1 and TRBJ2-7): KAGVTQTPRYLIKTRGQQVTLSCSPISGHRSVSWYQQTPGQGLQFLFEYFSETQRNKGNFPGRFSGRQFSNSRSEMNVSTLELGDSALYLCASSTNDGGPAPLEQYFGPGTRLTVT.

J is TRBJ1-5 and V is TRBV7-8, with D hard to call. Per germline, CDR1 SGHVS and CDR2 FQNEAQ. The CDR3 is 15 amino acids. Trimming removed 5 bases at V and 1 base at J, with 12 bases between. CDR3 sequence: CASSPGGRSNQPQHF. The CDR3 nucleotides are TGTGCCAGCAGCCCCGGTGGAAGGAGCAATCAGCCCCAGCATTTT.

The V gene is TRBV9, the J gene TRBJ2-2, with no clear D. The V gene lost 2 bases and the J gene lost 4 bases, with 3 bases spanning the gap. The CDR3 totals 12 residues. Germline-derived CDR1 and CDR2 are SGDLS and YYNGEE. The chain's CDR3 is CASSVLTGELFF. In DNA form, the CDR3 reads TGTGCCAGCAGCGTCCTCACCGGGGAGCTGTTTTTT.

The chain joins TRBV3-1 (or the pseudogene TRBV3-2) to TRBJ2-2, with 10 bases lining up with TRBD1. J gave up 6 bases and V 0 bases, and 4 bases lay outside the gene matches. CDR1 and CDR2 (germline): LGHDT, YNNKEL (reference sequence). The CDR3 contains 16 residues. The CDR3 spells CASSQEGQGFPGELFF. The CDR3 DNA sequence: TGTGCCAGCAGCCAAGAGGGACAGGGGTTTCCCGGGGAGCTGTTTTTT.

This clone was detected only once. This chain links TRBV11-1 with TRBJ1-1; D call uncertain. This CDR3 has 14 amino acids. Trimming removed 2 bases from V and 1 base from J, with 8 bases in between. Germline V gene lookup returns CDR1 SGHAT and CDR2 FQDESV (reference sequence). The CDR3, as DNA: TGTGCCAGCAGCTTAACCAGTTGGAACACTGAAGCTTTCTTT. It specifies CASSLTSWNTEAFF.

This clone was detected only a few times. This sequence joins TRBV3-1 (or the pseudogene TRBV3-2) and TRBJ2-2; D not resolved. The V end was cut by 4 bases, the J end by 0 bases, with 15 bases between. CDR1 and CDR2 (germline): LGHDT, YNNKEL (reference sequence). The CDR3 is made up of 17 amino acids. The chain's CDR3 is CASSLPPVGANTGELFF. The CDR3 bases are TGTGCCAGCAGCCTCCCTCCTGTTGGGGCGAACACCGGGGAGCTGTTTTTT.

The V call is TRBV29-1, the J call TRBJ1-1; perhaps TRBD1 as D (6 bases). The CDR3 contains 12 residues. Germline CDR1 SQVTM, CDR2 ANQGSEA. Trimming removed 1 base from V and 5 bases from J, with 8 bases in between. This chain's CDR3 is CSVEGGGTEAFF. In nucleotides, the CDR3 is TGCAGCGTTGAAGGAGGGGGAACTGAAGCTTTCTTT.

The V call is TRBV20-1, the J call TRBJ1-1, with D maybe TRBD1 (5 bases). The CDR3 has 14 residues. The ends were cut back, 3 bases at V and 6 bases at J, with 17 bases in the middle. From germline, CDR1 is DFQATT and CDR2 SNEGSKA (reference sequence). The CDR3 DNA sequence: TGCAGTGCTAGTGGGGCAGGGCGTAGGGCTGAAGCTTTCTTT. Translation gives CSASGAGRRAEAFF.

The chain is built from TRBV3-1 (or the pseudogene TRBV3-2) and TRBJ2-3, with 9 bases that match TRBD2. V trimming: 0 bases; J trimming: 3 bases; junction bases outside the gene matches: 7. Germline V lookup: CDR1 LGHDT, CDR2 YNNKEL (reference sequence). The CDR3 extends over 17 amino acids. The DNA for the CDR3 is TGTGCCAGCAGCCAAGAGCTGGCGGGGGGGAGGACAGATACGCAGTATTTT. It codes for CASSQELAGGRTDTQYF.

The chain joins TRBV28 to TRBJ2-1; no clear D. The CDR3 has 17 residues. Per the germline V gene, CDR1 is MDHEN and CDR2 is SYDVKM. V gave up 6 bases and J gave up 2 bases, with 20 bases separating them. CDR3 amino acids: CASSRRTIGLTYNEQFF. DNA of the CDR3: TGTGCCAGCAGCCGAAGGACGATCGGGCTTACCTACAATGAGCAGTTCTTC.

This clone was found a few times. V is TRBV18 and J is TRBJ2-7; TRBD1 aligns across 7 bases. Germline lookup yields CDR1 KGHSH and CDR2 LQKENI. The CDR3 is 13 amino acids. V gave up 3 bases and J gave up 3 bases; unmatched junction bases: 2. CDR3 region: CASSPGTDYEQYF. CDR3 sequence (DNA): TGTGCCAGCTCACCGGGGACAGACTACGAGCAGTACTTC.

V is TRBV2 and J is TRBJ2-1; TRBD2 agrees at 16 bases. This CDR3 contains 16 residues. With V trimmed by 5 bases and J by 16 bases, 14 bases remained unmatched. The germline V gene encodes CDR1 SNHLY and CDR2 FYNNEI. DNA for the CDR3: TGTGCCAGCAGTCTACTTTCAGGGACTAGCGGGGGGGCAAAATTCTTC. Translating gives CASSLLSGTSGGAKFF. Full variable domain (missing parts from reference TRBV2 and TRBJ2-1): EPEVTQTPSHQVTQMGQEVILRCVPISNHLYFYWYRQILGQKVEFLVSFYNNEISEKSEIFDDQFSVERPDGSNFTLKIRSTKLEDSAMYFCASSLLSGTSGGAKFFGPGTRLTVL.

The V call is TRBV7-2, the J call TRBJ2-3; 9 bases map to TRBD2. V lost 1 base to trimming and J lost 7 bases; unmatched junction nucleotides: 9. There are 16 residues in the CDR3. In germline, CDR1 is SGHTA, CDR2 FQGNSA. The CDR3 nucleotides are TGTGCCAGCAGCTTAGATGGGGCGGGGGGGCCCCATACGCAGTATTTT. Translated: CASSLDGAGGPHTQYF.

J is TRBJ1-4 and V is TRBV6-2 or TRBV6-3, with 8 bases matching TRBD1. The CDR3 length is 15 residues. The ends lost 0 bases at V and 7 bases at J; junction bases unmatched: 4. From germline, CDR1 is MNHEY and CDR2 SVGEGT. CDR3 DNA: TGTGCCAGCAGTTACTCGACCAGGGGGCCTGAAAAACTGTTTTTT. Its translation: CASSYSTRGPEKLFF.

The V gene is TRBV3-1 (or the pseudogene TRBV3-2), the J gene TRBJ1-1; D unclear. The V gene lost 0 bases and the J gene lost 1 base, with 3 bases spanning the gap. CDR1 is LGHDT and CDR2 is YNNKEL in the germline V gene (reference sequence). CDR3 length equals 13 residues. As DNA, the CDR3 is TGTGCCAGCAGCCAAGAAACGAACACTGAAGCTTTCTTT. Translation: CASSQETNTEAFF.

The CDR3 DNA follows: TGTGCCAGTAGAAGGGGGGTCTCTGGGGCCAACGTCCTGACTTTC. Translated, it gives CASRRGVSGANVLTF. The chain joins TRBV19 to TRBJ2-6, with D possibly being TRBD1 or TRBD2 (6 bases each). CDR1 is LNHDA and CDR2 is SQIVND in the germline V gene (reference sequence). Trimming took off 6 bases at V and 0 bases at J, with 9 bases between the two ends. The CDR3 is 15 amino acids.

This sequence joins TRBV7-2 and TRBJ2-7; D is undetermined. CDR3 length: 12 residues. The V end was cut by 5 bases, the J end by 6 bases, with 11 bases between. Germline V gene lookup returns CDR1 SGHTA and CDR2 FQGNSA. Here the CDR3 reads CASSLTYGEQYF. The CDR3 coding sequence is TGTGCCAGCAGCCTGACTTATGGCGAGCAGTACTTC. Drawing the rest from reference TRBV7-2 and TRBJ2-7, the complete variable domain is GAGVSQSPSNKVTEKGKDVELRCDPISGHTALYWYRQSLGQGLEFLIYFQGNSAPDKSGLPSDRFSAERTGGSVSTLTIQRTQQEDSAVYLCASSLTYGEQYFGPGTRLTVT.

This CDR3 reads CASSFTGTRAYEQYF. CDR3 DNA: TGTGCCAGCAGTTTCACCGGGACGAGAGCCTACGAGCAGTACTTC. The J gene is TRBJ2-7, the V gene TRBV27; possibly TRBD1 or TRBD2 for D (5 bases each). Germline CDR1 and CDR2: MNHEY and SMNVEV (reference sequence). The V end lost 3 bases, the J end lost 2 bases, and 14 bases lay between the germline ends. This CDR3 comprises 15 residues.

This chain links TRBV29-1 with TRBJ2-1, with TRBD2 identical over 11 bases. Germline V CDR1 and CDR2: SQVTM, ANQGSEA. The CDR3 runs to 14 residues. V gave up 8 bases and J gave up 6 bases; unmatched junction bases: 9. The CDR3 here is CSTTGTSGTNEQFF. CDR3 bases: TGCAGCACTACCGGGACTAGCGGAACCAATGAGCAGTTCTTC.

The chain links TRBV19 to TRBJ2-2, with D perhaps matching TRBD1 (6 bases). The CDR3 has 16 amino acids. Between the trimmed V and J ends, which lost 7 bases and 0 bases, there was a span of 15 bases. The germline gives CDR1 LNHDA, CDR2 SQIVND (reference sequence). The CDR3 loop reads CASTDRLNANTGELFF. The CDR3 nucleotides are TGTGCCAGTACGGACAGATTGAATGCGAACACCGGGGAGCTGTTTTTT.

The chain recombines TRBV6-2 or TRBV6-3 with TRBJ2-1; D uncertain. The CDR3 totals 12 residues. Germline V gene sequence: CDR1 MNHEY, CDR2 SVGEGT. Trimming took 5 bases from V and 8 from J, leaving 10 bases between them. CDR3 amino acids: CASSTVLDEQFF. CDR3 bases: TGTGCCAGCAGTACCGTATTGGATGAGCAGTTCTTC.

The V gene is TRBV19, the J gene TRBJ1-2; 7 bases are a match to TRBD1. This CDR3 is 16 amino acids long. Germline lookup yields CDR1 LNHDA and CDR2 SQIVND (reference sequence). The V gene end was trimmed by 5 bases and the J gene end by 1 base; junction bases not matched to a gene: 10. The CDR3: CASSYLRAGGNYGYTF. The DNA of the CDR3 is TGTGCCAGTAGTTATCTGCGGGCAGGGGGTAACTATGGCTACACCTTC. The variable domain in full, with the rest retrieved from reference TRBV19 and TRBJ1-2, is DGGITQSPKYLFRKEGQNVTLSCEQNLNHDAMYWYRQDPGQGLRLIYYSQIVNDFQKGDIAEGYSVSREKKESFPLTVTSAQKNPTAFYLCASSYLRAGGNYGYTFGSGTRLTVV.

V and J are TRBV5-4 and TRBJ2-2; 8 bases map to TRBD1. Germline-derived CDR1 and CDR2 are SGHNT and YYREEE (reference sequence). The CDR3 has 15 amino acids. J lost 4 bases, V lost 2 bases, and 4 bases had no gene match. For the CDR3, the DNA is TGTGCCAGCAGCTTACTCCAGGGGGCCACCGGGGAGCTGTTTTTT. The encoded protein is CASSLLQGATGELFF.

V usage is TRBV4-1 and J usage is TRBJ1-1; perhaps TRBD1 as D (6 bases). Trimming removed 0 bases at V and 2 bases at J, with 16 bases between. The CDR3 covers 17 residues. Germline V gene lookup returns CDR1 MGHRA and CDR2 YSYEKL. The CDR3 DNA reads as TGCGCCAGCAGCCAAGATCTATACGGACAGCAAAACACTGAAGCTTTCTTT. It specifies CASSQDLYGQQNTEAFF.

The chain employs TRBV5-6 and TRBJ1-1; 7 bases match TRBD1. The CDR3 loop spans 13 amino acids. J was trimmed by 6 bases and V by 4 bases; bases with no gene match: 6. Germline V lookup: CDR1 SGHDT, CDR2 YYEEEE. CDR3 sequence: CASSKGQTPEAFF. Here the CDR3 DNA reads TGTGCCAGCAGCAAGGGACAGACCCCTGAAGCTTTCTTT.

The chain couples TRBV28 to TRBJ1-4, with TRBD1 matching 7 bases. The germline CDR1 and CDR2 sequences are MDHEN and SYDVKM. The CDR3 is 15 residues long. The V and J ends lost 5 bases and 3 bases, in that order; junction bases with no gene match: 6. CDR3 nucleotides: TGTGCCAGCAGTCTACAGGGGATAGCTAATGAAAAACTGTTTTTT. This sequence encodes CASSLQGIANEKLFF.

The rearrangement links TRBV9 to TRBJ2-3; TRBD1 matches 8 bases. Germline V gene data show CDR1 as SGDLS and CDR2 as YYNGEE. The J segment lost 1 base and the V segment lost 2 bases, leaving 6 bases of the junction unmatched. This CDR3 contains 16 residues. The CDR3 is CASSVRQGRGTDTQYF. CDR3 bases: TGTGCCAGCAGCGTCCGACAGGGGCGGGGCACAGATACGCAGTATTTT.